The present T cell receptor beta chain was sequenced within a study of response to subunit inactivated influenza vaccine (dated by TCRdb to 2016 to 2019). Describing the broader study: Deep quantitative profiling of the T cell receptor repertoire was used in the study to follow responses to a trivalent subunit inactivated influenza vaccine. What the authors observed across the whole study: The authors suggested that each seasonal influenza vaccination may recruit only a limited number of new T cells.

The label giving this sample's time point can be read as: approximately 47 days after influenza vaccine administration. Reading the germline V gene gives CDR1 LGHNA and CDR2 YSLEER. The V end loses 0 bases and the J end loses 3 bases, and a stretch of 12 bases separates them. Its CDR3 holds 16 amino acids, cysteine through phenylalanine. The kept DNA is CDR3 alone, 48 bases in frame from the first base. As to this clonotype: The antigen it binds to is not known. The input lacks base qualities; no much larger clone sits a single base away.

The library was generated by RT-PCR. This sample was sequenced with an Illumina HiSeq 2500. TCRdb itself trimmed the public reads at Q25 with fastp, ran MiXCR and retained productive beta chains. Identical CDR3 protein sequences are pooled into one entry, listed with their most common genes and DNA. This sample is represented by approximately 530,000 distinct CDR3 sequences; approximately 13% of them were singletons. The ten most abundant clones make up approximately 14% of the sample. The chain employs TRBV4-3 and TRBJ2-1; no D segment can be confidently identified. The sample here was PBMCs from blood, taken 45 days after vaccination. The receptor's source is a man aged 50-60 years who received an inactivated influenza vaccine. Donor details come from another sample of the same person, matched by shared clones. The encoded CDR3 is CASSQEWSGFYNEQFF. DNA sequence: TGCGCCAGCAGCCAAGAATGGAGTGGCTTCTACAATGAGCAGTTCTTC.